This T cell receptor (beta chain) appears in the sequencing data of a study of blood T cell repertoires in COVID-19 (dated by TCRdb to 2018 to 2020). At the level of the whole study: Samples covering the acute and convalescent phases of COVID-19 were provided by collaborators in the United States, Italy and Spain. Where HLA class I and class II types were available, the types were taken from metadata supplied by the sample provider, not from assay-based typing. Subjects who had been exposed to COVID-19, were actively infected with it, or had recovered from it provided the deeply sampled blood TCRbeta repertoires that made up the dataset. Samples were obtained from the ongoing ImmuneRACE study (first 160 participants) and from roughly 1,300 subjects provided by 6 global collaborators. The repertoires were made available in a free public database intended to serve as a resource for research on the immune response to SARS-CoV-2. Sample metadata almost always included a de-identified subject ID, COVID-19 status, age in years and sex. The prospective study material was composed of cDNA or gDNA derived from T cells, B-cell-depleted T cells, or PBMCs.

Collaborating institutions collected whole blood in K2EDTA tubes following their own protocols. For TCRbeta analysis, collaborators shipped samples as frozen whole blood, isolated PBMCs, or DNA extracted from either of those sample types. Study-wide findings and limitations: The amount of clinical and demographic metadata varied by source and participant and was provided uncurated.

The immunoSEQ Assay, a bias-controlled multiplex PCR, was used to amplify TCRbeta CDR3 regions from genomic DNA. On the authors' methods: Within the assay, amplification of reference gene primers was used to estimate how many nucleated cells each sample contained. To quantify the absolute abundance of each unique TCRbeta CDR3 rearrangement, sequence reads were collapsed and filtered. For each sample, productive Simpson clonality was calculated as the square root of Simpson's diversity index across productive rearrangements. TCRdb carries this immuneACCESS record with in-frame sequences only. Its versions omit some clonotypes, under half of them owing to an unresolved V gene in the studies checked, with the rest unexplained. From that table come the V and J calls and clone size; the DNA was used to work out D and trimming. This sample gives some 120,000 clones in total; more than 65% of them show up just once. The ten largest make up 2% to 2.5% of the sample.

From a lookup of the germline V gene, CDR1 and CDR2 are SGHTA and FQGNSA. V and J are truncated by 1 base and 1 base respectively, leaving an intervening sequence of 11 bases. The CDR3 measures 17 amino acids from cysteine to phenylalanine. Just the 51-base CDR3 DNA is kept, in frame starting at base 1. Comment on this clone: Its antigen specificity is not known. No much larger clone is present one base from it, and per-base qualities are unavailable.

The chain is encoded by TRBV7-2 joined to TRBJ2-6; the D segment could be TRBD1, given 5 matching bases. The specimen was peripheral blood. The TCR originated in a woman aged 70-85 years with acute or convalescent COVID-19. At the DNA level, the sequence is TGTGCCAGCAGCTTAGATAGTAGGGGTTCTGGGGCCAACGTCCTGACTTTC. Its coded protein is CASSLDSRGSGANVLTF.